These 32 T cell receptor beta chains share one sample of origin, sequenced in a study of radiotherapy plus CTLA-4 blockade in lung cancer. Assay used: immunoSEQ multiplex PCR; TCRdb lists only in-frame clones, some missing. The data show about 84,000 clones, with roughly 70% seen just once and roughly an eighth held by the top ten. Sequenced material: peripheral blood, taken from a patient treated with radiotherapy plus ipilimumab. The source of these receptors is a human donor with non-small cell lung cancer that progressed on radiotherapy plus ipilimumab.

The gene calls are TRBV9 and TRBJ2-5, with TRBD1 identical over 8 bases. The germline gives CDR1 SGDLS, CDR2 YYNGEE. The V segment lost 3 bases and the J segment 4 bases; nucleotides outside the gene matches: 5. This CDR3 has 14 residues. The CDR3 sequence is CASSATGGRETQYF. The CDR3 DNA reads TGTGCCAGCAGCGCTACAGGGGGTAGAGAGACCCAGTACTTC. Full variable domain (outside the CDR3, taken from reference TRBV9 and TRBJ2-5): DSGVTQTPKHLITATGQRVTLRCSPRSGDLSVYWYQQSLDQGLQFLIQYYNGEERAKGNILERFSAQQFPDLHSELNLSSLELGDSALYFCASSATGGRETQYFGPGTRLLVL.

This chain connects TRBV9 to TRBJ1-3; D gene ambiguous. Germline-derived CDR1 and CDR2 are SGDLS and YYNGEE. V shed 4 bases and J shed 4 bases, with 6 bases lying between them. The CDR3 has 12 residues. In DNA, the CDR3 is TGTGCCAGCAGCCCTACCGGAAACACCATATATTTT. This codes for CASSPTGNTIYF.

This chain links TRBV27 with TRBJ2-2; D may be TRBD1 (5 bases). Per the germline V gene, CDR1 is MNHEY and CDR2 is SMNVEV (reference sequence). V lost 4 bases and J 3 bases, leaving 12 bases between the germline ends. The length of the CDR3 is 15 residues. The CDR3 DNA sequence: TGTGCCAGCAGTTCGGACATTATTTACACCGGGGAGCTGTTTTTT. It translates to CASSSDIIYTGELFF.

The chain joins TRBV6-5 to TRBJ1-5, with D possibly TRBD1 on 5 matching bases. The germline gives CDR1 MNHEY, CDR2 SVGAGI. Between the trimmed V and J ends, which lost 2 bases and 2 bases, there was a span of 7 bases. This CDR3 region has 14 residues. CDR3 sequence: CASSYGGGNQPQHF. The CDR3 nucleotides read TGTGCCAGCAGTTACGGGGGGGGCAATCAGCCCCAGCATTTT.

In DNA, the CDR3 is TGTGCCAGCAGTGATCCTAGCGGGATCGGTAGGGGGACCCAGTACTTC. Amino acids: CASSDPSGIGRGTQYF. The chain recombines TRBV6-1 with TRBJ2-5; 9 positions match TRBD2. CDR3 length: 16 residues. Germline V gene data show CDR1 as MNHNS and CDR2 as SASEGT. The junction had 12 bases not matched to a gene; V was cut back by 3 bases and J by 7 bases.

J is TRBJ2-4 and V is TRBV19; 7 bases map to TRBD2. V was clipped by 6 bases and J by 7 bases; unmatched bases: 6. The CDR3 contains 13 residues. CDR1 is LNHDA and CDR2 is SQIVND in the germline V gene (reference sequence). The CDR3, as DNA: TGTGCCAGTAGATACGGGGGGATGAACATTCAGTACTTC. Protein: CASRYGGMNIQYF.

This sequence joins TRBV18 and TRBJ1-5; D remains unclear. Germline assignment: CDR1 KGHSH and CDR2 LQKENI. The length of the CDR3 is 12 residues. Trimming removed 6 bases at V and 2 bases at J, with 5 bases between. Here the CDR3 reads CASSQRNQPQHF. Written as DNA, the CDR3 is TGTGCCAGCTCCCAGCGCAATCAGCCCCAGCATTTT.

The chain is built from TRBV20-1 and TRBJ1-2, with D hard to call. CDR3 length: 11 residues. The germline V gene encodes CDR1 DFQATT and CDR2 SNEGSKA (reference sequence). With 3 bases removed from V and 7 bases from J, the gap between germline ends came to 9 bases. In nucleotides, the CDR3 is TGCAGTGCTAGCCGGGAGCCTGGCTACACCTTC. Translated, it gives CSASREPGYTF.

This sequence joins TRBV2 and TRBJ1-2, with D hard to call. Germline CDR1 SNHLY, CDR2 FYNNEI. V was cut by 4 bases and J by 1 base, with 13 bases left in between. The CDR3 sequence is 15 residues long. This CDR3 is CASSAEGLYNYGYTF. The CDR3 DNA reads TGTGCCAGCAGTGCGGAGGGCCTCTATAACTATGGCTACACCTTC.

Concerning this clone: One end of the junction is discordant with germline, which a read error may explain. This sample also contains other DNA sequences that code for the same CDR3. The CDR3 sequence: CASGSRQGTDTQYF. The CDR3 region has the DNA TGTGCCAGCGGGTCCCGACAGGGGACAGATACGCAATATTTT. The chain joins TRBV5-4 to TRBJ2-3, with 8 bases lining up with TRBD1. This CDR3 is built from 14 residues. Germline CDR1 and CDR2: SGHNT and YYREEE (reference sequence).

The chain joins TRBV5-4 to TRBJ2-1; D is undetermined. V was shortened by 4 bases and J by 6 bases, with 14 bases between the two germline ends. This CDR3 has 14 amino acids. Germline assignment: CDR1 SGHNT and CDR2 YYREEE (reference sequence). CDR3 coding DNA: TGTGCCAGCAGCCCCCGGGCCTCTGTCAATGAGCAGTTCTTC. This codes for CASSPRASVNEQFF.

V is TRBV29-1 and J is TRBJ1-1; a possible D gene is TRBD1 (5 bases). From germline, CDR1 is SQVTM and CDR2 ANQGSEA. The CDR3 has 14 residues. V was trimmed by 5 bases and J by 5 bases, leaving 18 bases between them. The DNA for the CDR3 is TGCAGCGTTCTTAAGCCGGGGGTAAGAACTGAAGCTTTCTTT. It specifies CSVLKPGVRTEAFF. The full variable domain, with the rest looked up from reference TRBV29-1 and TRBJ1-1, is SAVISQKPSRDICQRGTSLTIQCQVDSQVTMMFWYRQQPGQSLTLIATANQGSEATYESGFVIDKFPISRPNLTFSTLTVSNMSPEDSSIYLCSVLKPGVRTEAFFGQGTRLTVV.

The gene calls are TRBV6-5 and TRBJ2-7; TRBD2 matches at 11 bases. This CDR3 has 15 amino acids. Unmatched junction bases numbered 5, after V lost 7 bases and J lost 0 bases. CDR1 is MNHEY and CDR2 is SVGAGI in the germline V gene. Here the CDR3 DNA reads TGTGCCAGCACCTACCTAGCGGGGGGCTCCTACGAGCAGTACTTC. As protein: CASTYLAGGSYEQYF.

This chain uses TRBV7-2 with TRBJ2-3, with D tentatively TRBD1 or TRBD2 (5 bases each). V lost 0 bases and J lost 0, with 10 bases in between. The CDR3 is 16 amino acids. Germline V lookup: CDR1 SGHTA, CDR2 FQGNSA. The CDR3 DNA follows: TGTGCCAGCAGCTTAGCGGGGACCGTTAGCACAGATACGCAGTATTTT. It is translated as CASSLAGTVSTDTQYF. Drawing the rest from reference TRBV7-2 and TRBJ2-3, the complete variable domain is GAGVSQSPSNKVTEKGKDVELRCDPISGHTALYWYRQSLGQGLEFLIYFQGNSAPDKSGLPSDRFSAERTGGSVSTLTIQRTQQEDSAVYLCASSLAGTVSTDTQYFGPGTRLTVL.

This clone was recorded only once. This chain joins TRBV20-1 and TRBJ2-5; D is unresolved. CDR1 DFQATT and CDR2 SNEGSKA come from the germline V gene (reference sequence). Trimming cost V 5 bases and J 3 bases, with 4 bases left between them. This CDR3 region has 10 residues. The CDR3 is CSAEEETQYF. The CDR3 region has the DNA TGCAGTGCTGAAGAAGAGACCCAGTACTTC.

For the CDR3, the DNA is TGTGCCTCGGGGGGGGTAGGGCGGACTGAAGCTTTCTTT. Amino acids: CASGGVGRTEAFF. The chain recombines TRBV10-3 with TRBJ1-1; D might be TRBD1 (5 bases). There are 13 residues in the CDR3. Germline V lookup: CDR1 ENHRY, CDR2 SYGVKD. V lost 11 bases to trimming and J lost 5 bases, with 18 bases between them.

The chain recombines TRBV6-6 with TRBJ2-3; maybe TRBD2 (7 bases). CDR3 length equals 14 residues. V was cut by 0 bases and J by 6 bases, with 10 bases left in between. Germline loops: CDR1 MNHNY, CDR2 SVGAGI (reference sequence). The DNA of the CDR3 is TGTGCCAGCAGTTACTCGGGGGGGCGGGATACGCAGTATTTT. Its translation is CASSYSGGRDTQYF.

CDR3 amino acids: CASSFHGGTRQPQHF. The CDR3 region has the DNA TGTGCCAGCAGTTTTCATGGGGGAACGCGGCAGCCCCAGCATTTT. This chain connects TRBV28 to TRBJ1-5, with D tentatively TRBD1 (5 bases). Trimming left V 3 bases short and J 7 bases short, with 16 bases between. The CDR3 consists of 15 residues. The germline V gene encodes CDR1 MDHEN and CDR2 SYDVKM.

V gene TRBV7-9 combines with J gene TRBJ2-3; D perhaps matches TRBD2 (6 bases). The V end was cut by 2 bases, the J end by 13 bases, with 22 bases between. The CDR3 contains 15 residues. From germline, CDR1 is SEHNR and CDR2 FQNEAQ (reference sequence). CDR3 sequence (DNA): TGTGCCAGCAGCTTATCTTCAAGTAGCGGAGGGTGGGAGTATTTT. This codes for CASSLSSSSGGWEYF.

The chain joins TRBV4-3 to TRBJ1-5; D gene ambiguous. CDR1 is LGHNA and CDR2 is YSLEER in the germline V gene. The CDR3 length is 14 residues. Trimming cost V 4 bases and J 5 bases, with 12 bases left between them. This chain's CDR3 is CASSPQTRDQPQHF. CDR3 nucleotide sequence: TGCGCCAGCAGCCCGCAAACACGCGATCAGCCCCAGCATTTT.

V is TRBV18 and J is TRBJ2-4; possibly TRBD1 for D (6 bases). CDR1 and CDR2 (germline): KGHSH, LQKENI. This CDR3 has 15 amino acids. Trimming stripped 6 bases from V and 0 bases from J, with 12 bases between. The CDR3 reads CASSLTGVAKNIQYF. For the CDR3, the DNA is TGTGCCAGCTCGTTGACAGGCGTAGCCAAAAACATTCAGTACTTC.

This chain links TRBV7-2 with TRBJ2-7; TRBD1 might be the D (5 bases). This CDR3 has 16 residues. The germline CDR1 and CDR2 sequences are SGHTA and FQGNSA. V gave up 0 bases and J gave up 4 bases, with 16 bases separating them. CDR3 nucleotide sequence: TGTGCCAGCAGCTTAGCGTCGTTGGTAGCAGGGTACGAGCAGTACTTC. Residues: CASSLASLVAGYEQYF.

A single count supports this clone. The CDR3 is CASSRGAETGELFF. CDR3 nucleotide sequence: TGTGCCAGCAGCCGGGGGGCCGAAACCGGGGAGCTGTTTTTT. The rearrangement links TRBV9 to TRBJ2-2; TRBD2 is a possible D gene (7 bases). The CDR3 contains 14 residues. V dropped 4 bases and J dropped 5 bases, with 12 bases sitting between them. Germline-derived CDR1 and CDR2 are SGDLS and YYNGEE.

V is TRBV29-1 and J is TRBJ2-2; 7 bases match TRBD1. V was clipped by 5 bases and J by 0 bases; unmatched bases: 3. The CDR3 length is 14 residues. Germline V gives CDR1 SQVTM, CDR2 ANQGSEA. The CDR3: CSVPGTANTGELFF. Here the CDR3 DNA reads TGCAGCGTTCCCGGGACAGCGAACACCGGGGAGCTGTTTTTT.

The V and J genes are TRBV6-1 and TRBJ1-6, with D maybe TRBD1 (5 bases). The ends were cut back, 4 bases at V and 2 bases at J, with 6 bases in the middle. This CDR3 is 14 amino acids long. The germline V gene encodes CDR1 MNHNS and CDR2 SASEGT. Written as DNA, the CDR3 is TGTGCCAGCAGTGCGGGGCCCTATAATTCACCCCTCCACTTT. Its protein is CASSAGPYNSPLHF.

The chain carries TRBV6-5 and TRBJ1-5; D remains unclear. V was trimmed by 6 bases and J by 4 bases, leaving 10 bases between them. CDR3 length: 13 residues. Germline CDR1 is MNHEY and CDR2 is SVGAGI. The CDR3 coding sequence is TGTGCCAGCAGGGCCTCCGCTAATCAGCCCCAGCATTTT. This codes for CASRASANQPQHF.

CDR3 sequence reads: CASSQDFSPSPGELFF. The CDR3 nucleotides read TGCGCCAGCAGCCAAGATTTCAGCCCGAGCCCCGGGGAGCTGTTTTTT. The chain employs TRBV4-3 and TRBJ2-2; D is uncertain. Germline V gives CDR1 LGHNA, CDR2 YSLEER. The CDR3 is 16 amino acids. V was cut by 0 bases and J by 6 bases, with 14 bases left in between.

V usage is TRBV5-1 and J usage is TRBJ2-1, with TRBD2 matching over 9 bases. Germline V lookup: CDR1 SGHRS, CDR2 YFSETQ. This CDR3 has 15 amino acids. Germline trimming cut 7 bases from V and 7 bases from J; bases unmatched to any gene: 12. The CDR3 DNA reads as TGCGCCAGCGAACCTAGCGGGACCTCAGGGAATGAGCAGTTCTTC. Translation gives CASEPSGTSGNEQFF.

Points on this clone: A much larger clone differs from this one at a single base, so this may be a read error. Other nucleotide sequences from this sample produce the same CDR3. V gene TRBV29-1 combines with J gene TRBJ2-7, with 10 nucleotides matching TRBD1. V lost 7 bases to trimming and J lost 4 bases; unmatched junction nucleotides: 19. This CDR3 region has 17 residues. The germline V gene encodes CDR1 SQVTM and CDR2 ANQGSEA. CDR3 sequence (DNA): TGCAGCGCCGTTTTAGGGGCGGGACAGGGGTCTGATTACGAGCAGTACTTC. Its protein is CSAVLGAGQGSDYEQYF.

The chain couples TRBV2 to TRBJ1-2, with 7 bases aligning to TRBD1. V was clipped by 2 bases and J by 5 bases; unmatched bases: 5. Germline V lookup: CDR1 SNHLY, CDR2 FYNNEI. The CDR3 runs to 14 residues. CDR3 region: CASSEQGDRYGYTF. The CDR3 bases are TGTGCCAGCAGTGAACAGGGGGATCGATATGGCTACACCTTC.

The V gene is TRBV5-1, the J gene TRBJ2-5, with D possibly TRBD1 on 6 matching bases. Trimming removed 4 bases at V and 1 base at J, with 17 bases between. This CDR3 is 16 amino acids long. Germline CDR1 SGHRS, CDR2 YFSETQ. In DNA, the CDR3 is TGCGCCAGCAGCCTCTCACCGGCAGGGGCCCAAGAGACCCAGTACTTC. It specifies CASSLSPAGAQETQYF.

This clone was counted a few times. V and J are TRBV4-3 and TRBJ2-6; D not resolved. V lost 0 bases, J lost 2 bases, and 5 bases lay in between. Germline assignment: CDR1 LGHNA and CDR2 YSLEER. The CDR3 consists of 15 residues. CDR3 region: CASSQDMAGANVLTF. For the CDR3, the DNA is TGCGCCAGCAGCCAAGATATGGCTGGGGCCAACGTCCTGACTTTC.